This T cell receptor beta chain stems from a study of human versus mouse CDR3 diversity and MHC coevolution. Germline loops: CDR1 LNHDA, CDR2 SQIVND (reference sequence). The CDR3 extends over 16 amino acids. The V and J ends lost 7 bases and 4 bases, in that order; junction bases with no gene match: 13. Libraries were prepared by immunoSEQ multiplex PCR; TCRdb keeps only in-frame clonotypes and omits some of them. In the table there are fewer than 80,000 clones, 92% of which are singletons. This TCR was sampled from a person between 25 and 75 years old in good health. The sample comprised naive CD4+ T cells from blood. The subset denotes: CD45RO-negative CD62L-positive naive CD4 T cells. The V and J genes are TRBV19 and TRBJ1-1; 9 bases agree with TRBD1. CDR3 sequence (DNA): TGTGCCAGTACCAAGGATGACAGGGGGGGAAGCACTGAAGCTTTCTTT. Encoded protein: CASTKDDRGGSTEAFF.